Listed here are 3 T cell receptor beta chains from one sample, sequenced in a study of T-cell memory formation after mild COVID-19 (dated by TCRdb to the early 2020s). The library was built by means of 5' RACE. The run used an Illumina NovaSeq 6000. Using fastp trimming at Q25 and MiXCR clonotype assembly, TCRdb reanalyzed the public sequencing data and kept in-frame beta chains. Rows with a matching CDR3 protein are joined into one entry that keeps the most common DNA and genes. This sample comprises roughly 110,000 distinct CDR3 sequences, 22% of them detected only once. The ten largest clones capture 41% of the sample. Sequencing used PBMCs or a T cell subset sorted from them (not recorded which). The receptors were sampled from a man aged 18 to 30 who had mild COVID-19 (a few samples of this study predate the infection). The sample titles of this study are shuffled in the database, so cell type and time point are left out; the donor was told from shared clones.

The genes are TRBV19 and TRBJ1-5; no definite D call. Per germline, CDR1 LNHDA and CDR2 SQIVND (reference sequence). Trimming took off 9 bases at V and 1 base at J, with 7 bases between the two ends. The length of the CDR3 is 12 residues. The CDR3 bases are TGTGCCAGCAAACTGAGCAATCAGCCCCAGCATTTT. This sequence encodes CASKLSNQPQHF.

V gene TRBV6-1 combines with J gene TRBJ2-1; a weak D match, TRBD1 (6 bases). Germline-derived CDR1 and CDR2 are MNHNS and SASEGT. Trimming removed 4 bases at V and 1 base at J, with 11 bases between. The CDR3 contains 15 residues. In DNA, the CDR3 is TGTGCCAGCAGTGTCAAGACAGGTTCCTACAATGAGCAGTTCTTC. This translates into CASSVKTGSYNEQFF.

This clonotype has ten or more counts. This chain uses TRBV6-2 or TRBV6-3 with TRBJ2-7, with TRBD1 identical over 9 bases. Germline trimming cut 0 bases from V and 3 bases from J; bases unmatched to any gene: 0. Germline CDR1 MNHEY, CDR2 SVGEGT. The CDR3 contains 14 residues. CDR3 in DNA: TGTGCCAGCAGTTACTCGACAGGGGGCTACGAGCAGTACGTC. It encodes CASSYSTGGYEQYV.